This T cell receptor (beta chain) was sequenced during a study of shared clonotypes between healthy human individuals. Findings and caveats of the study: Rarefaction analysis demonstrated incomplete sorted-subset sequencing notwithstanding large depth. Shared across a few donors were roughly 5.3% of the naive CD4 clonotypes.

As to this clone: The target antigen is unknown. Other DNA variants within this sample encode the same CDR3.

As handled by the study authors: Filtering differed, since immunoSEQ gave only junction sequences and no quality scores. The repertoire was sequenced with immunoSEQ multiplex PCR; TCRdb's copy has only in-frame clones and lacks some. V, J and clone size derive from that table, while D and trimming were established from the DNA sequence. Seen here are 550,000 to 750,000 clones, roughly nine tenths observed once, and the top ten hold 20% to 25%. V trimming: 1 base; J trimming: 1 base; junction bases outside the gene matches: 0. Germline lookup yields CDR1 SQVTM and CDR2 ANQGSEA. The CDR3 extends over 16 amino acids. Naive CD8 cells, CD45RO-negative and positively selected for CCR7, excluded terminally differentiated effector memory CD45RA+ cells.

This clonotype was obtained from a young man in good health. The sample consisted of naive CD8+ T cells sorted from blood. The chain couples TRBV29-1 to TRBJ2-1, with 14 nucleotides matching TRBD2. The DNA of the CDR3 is TGCAGCGTTGAAGGACTAGCGGGAGGGTCCTACAATGAGCAGTTCTTC. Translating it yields CSVEGLAGGSYNEQFF.